The sequence of this T cell receptor (beta chain) was determined in a study of low-dose radiotherapy and immunotherapy resistance in tumors. The overall study: Intravenous ipilimumab 1 mg/kg every six weeks was given with nivolumab 240 mg every two weeks.

Germline CDR1 is SQVTM and CDR2 is ANQGSEA. CDR3 length: 13 residues. Deletions cut 4 bases from V and 2 bases from J, with 12 bases between. By share, this clonotype ranks as medium-sized (0.01 to 0.1%). As for time point: after trial treatment. The treatment: LDRT plus nivolumab, ipilimumab, low-dose cyclophosphamide and aspirin (RACIN trial). With TRAV- and TRBV-specific primers, first-strand cDNA was made, covering the alpha and beta chains. The authors ran 15 to 20 PCR cycles to amplify TCRs with a constant-region primer and V-primer adapter. mRNA that had been isolated underwent amplification through in vitro transcription. TCRdb recomputed calls from the reads with MiXCR, one row per CDR3 protein. The table has tens of thousands of distinct CDR3 sequences, 15% to 20% seen once.

The receptor's source is a male donor with prostate cancer. This chain links TRBV29-1 with TRBJ2-7, with D unclear. The sequencing used PBMCs, collected after low-dose radiotherapy plus immunotherapy. CDR3 bases: TGCAGCGTTGGTGAGAACCGCGCCTACGAGCAGTACTTC. This gives the protein CSVGENRAYEQYF.